Shown below are 27 T cell receptor beta chains from a single sample sequenced in a study of T cell responses to AZD1222 COVID-19 vaccine. The method was immunoSEQ multiplex PCR; TCRdb's version includes in-frame clones alone and lacks a portion of them. Here the sample spans approximately 150,000 clones, 80% to 95% being singletons. The starting material was peripheral blood, obtained on day 0 of AZD1222 vaccination. These receptor sequences come from an adult in good health.

The chain joins TRBV18 to TRBJ1-2; no reliable D call. V was shortened by 5 bases and J by 10 bases, with 11 bases between the two germline ends. CDR1 and CDR2 (germline): KGHSH, LQKENI. This CDR3 spans 11 amino acids. The DNA for the CDR3 is TGTGCCAGCTCATCCGCCTTGGACTACACCTTC. It codes for CASSSALDYTF.

The gene calls are TRBV5-4 and TRBJ2-6; D might be TRBD2 (5 bases). Per germline, CDR1 SGHNT and CDR2 YYREEE (reference sequence). The V end was cut by 2 bases, the J end by 4 bases, with 13 bases between. This CDR3 is 16 amino acids long. The CDR3, as DNA: TGTGCCAGCAGCTTACAGAGGGTTATGGGGGCCAACGTCCTGACTTTC. It is translated as CASSLQRVMGANVLTF.

This chain links TRBV7-8 with TRBJ2-7, with TRBD2 matching over 8 bases. There are 17 residues in the CDR3. CDR1 SGHVS and CDR2 FQNEAQ come from the germline V gene. V gave up 5 bases and J gave up 0 bases; unmatched junction bases: 12. CDR3 loop: CASSPQKSGGLSYEQYF. Written as DNA, the CDR3 is TGTGCCAGCAGCCCTCAGAAGAGCGGGGGTCTCTCCTACGAGCAGTACTTC.

This clone has just a few counts. This chain uses TRBV5-4 with TRBJ1-1; no reliable D call. Trimming cost V 4 bases and J 6 bases, with 10 bases left between them. The germline gives CDR1 SGHNT, CDR2 YYREEE (reference sequence). The CDR3 is 12 residues long. The chain's CDR3 is CASSGMAAEAFF. The CDR3 bases are TGTGCCAGCAGCGGAATGGCGGCTGAAGCTTTCTTT.

The chain carries TRBV9 and TRBJ1-2, with 10 nucleotides matching TRBD1. With 3 bases clipped from V and 7 bases from J, the junction kept 15 bases outside the gene matches. This CDR3 is 17 amino acids long. Germline loops: CDR1 SGDLS, CDR2 YYNGEE. The CDR3 sequence is CASSEAPTDRGWIGYTF. The CDR3 nucleotides read TGTGCCAGCAGCGAGGCCCCTACGGACAGGGGGTGGATTGGCTACACCTTC.

This chain connects TRBV30 to TRBJ1-5; D possibly corresponds to TRBD1 (5 bases). The V end lost 0 bases, the J end lost 5 bases, and 8 bases lay between the germline ends. The CDR3 is 13 residues long. Germline values: CDR1 GTSNPN, CDR2 SVGIG (reference sequence). In nucleotides, the CDR3 is TGTGCCTGGAGTGTACAGGACCATCAGCCCCAGCATTTT. Protein: CAWSVQDHQPQHF. Drawing the rest from reference TRBV30 and TRBJ1-5, the complete variable domain is SQTIHQWPATLVQPVGSPLSLECTVEGTSNPNLYWYRQAAGRGLQLLFYSVGIGQISSEVPQNLSASRPQDRQFILSSKKLLLSDSGFYLCAWSVQDHQPQHFGDGTRLSIL.

V and J are TRBV3-1 (or the pseudogene TRBV3-2) and TRBJ1-1; D is ambiguous. This CDR3 is 15 amino acids long. Trimming left V 6 bases short and J 0 bases short, with 14 bases between. Per germline, CDR1 LGHDT and CDR2 YNNKEL (reference sequence). CDR3 nucleotide sequence: TGTGCCAGCAGTATTCGTGGACGGATGAACACTGAAGCTTTCTTT. Translated, it gives CASSIRGRMNTEAFF.

The V and J genes are TRBV2 and TRBJ1-1; no firm D call. The CDR3 length is 12 residues. Germline V lookup: CDR1 SNHLY, CDR2 FYNNEI. V was pared by 5 bases and J by 5 bases, with 9 bases between. The CDR3 is CASSSYGTEAFF. The CDR3 bases are TGTGCCAGCAGTTCATACGGAACTGAAGCTTTCTTT.

The chain combines TRBV6-5 with TRBJ1-3, with D hard to call. V gave up 5 bases and J gave up 0 bases, with 8 bases separating them. The CDR3 has 14 residues. Germline CDR1 reads MNHEY; CDR2 reads SVGAGI. The CDR3 nucleotides read TGTGCCAGCAGTCCGAGGGTCTCTGGAAACACCATATATTTT. Translation: CASSPRVSGNTIYF.

This clone was seen a handful of times. The chain joins TRBV5-4 to TRBJ1-1; D unresolved. Trimming took off 4 bases at V and 6 bases at J, with 19 bases between the two ends. The CDR3 contains 15 residues. Germline CDR1 is SGHNT and CDR2 is YYREEE (reference sequence). The CDR3 reads CASSPRMAFGAEAFF. CDR3 nucleotide sequence: TGTGCCAGCAGCCCGAGGATGGCTTTTGGAGCTGAAGCTTTCTTT.

The rearrangement links TRBV9 to TRBJ2-6, with unresolved D. This CDR3 is 15 amino acids long. Trimming took off 4 bases at V and 0 bases at J, with 8 bases between the two ends. CDR1 and CDR2 from the germline V gene are SGDLS and YYNGEE. The CDR3 sequence: CASSRQDSGANVLTF. CDR3 bases: TGTGCCAGCAGCCGGCAGGACTCTGGGGCCAACGTCCTGACTTTC.

The chain joins TRBV3-1 (or the pseudogene TRBV3-2) to TRBJ2-3; 8 bases map to TRBD2. Germline loops: CDR1 LGHDT, CDR2 YNNKEL (reference sequence). Germline trimming cut 1 base from V and 1 base from J; bases unmatched to any gene: 1. The CDR3 covers 15 residues. CDR3 residues: CASSQAAGGTDTQYF. DNA of the CDR3: TGTGCCAGCAGCCAAGCAGCGGGGGGCACAGATACGCAGTATTTT.

The table lists this clone with a count of one. The chain uses TRBV30 and TRBJ1-4; 9 bases align to TRBD1. Germline V gene sequence: CDR1 GTSNPN, CDR2 SVGIG (reference sequence). This CDR3 region has 14 residues. The ends lost 1 base at V and 10 bases at J; junction bases unmatched: 7. The CDR3, as DNA: TGTGCCTGGAGTGCCCGACAGGGGGGGAGAAAACTGTTTTTT. Amino acids: CAWSARQGGRKLFF.

The chain uses TRBV14 and TRBJ1-1; 9 nucleotides align to TRBD1. There are 17 residues in the CDR3. The V gene's germline CDR1 is SGHDN and CDR2 FVKESK. With V trimmed by 0 bases and J by 5 bases, 10 bases remained unmatched. The CDR3 region is CASSQDNPQGADTEAFF. The DNA for the CDR3 is TGTGCCAGCAGCCAAGATAACCCACAGGGGGCGGATACTGAAGCTTTCTTT.

The rearrangement links TRBV19 to TRBJ2-5, with D perhaps being TRBD1 or TRBD2 (6 bases each). Trimming pared 3 bases from V and 5 bases from J, leaving 25 bases between. Germline V gene sequence: CDR1 LNHDA, CDR2 SQIVND (reference sequence). This CDR3 is built from 18 residues. CDR3 sequence (DNA): TGTGCCAGTAGTATCTCGAAAACGGGGTTTGGGGGGCGTGAGACCCAGTACTTC. Protein sequence: CASSISKTGFGGRETQYF.

The chain has TRBV25-1 and TRBJ1-1; 9 nucleotides align to TRBD1. Looked up from germline, CDR1 is MGHDK and CDR2 is SYGVNS. The CDR3 has 17 residues. V lost 1 base and J lost 2; bases outside the gene matches: 8. CDR3 sequence reads: CASSEWGQGGGNTEAFF. The CDR3, as DNA: TGTGCCAGCAGTGAATGGGGACAGGGCGGAGGTAACACTGAAGCTTTCTTT.

The rearrangement joins TRBV2 to TRBJ1-1, with D possibly being TRBD1 (5 bases). This CDR3 spans 17 amino acids. Trimming pared 1 base from V and 1 base from J, leaving 16 bases between. Germline CDR1 SNHLY, CDR2 FYNNEI. The CDR3 nucleotides are TGTGCCAGCAGTGAAGGCCCGGGGGAGTTTAAGAACACTGAAGCTTTCTTT. Residues: CASSEGPGEFKNTEAFF.

The CDR3 nucleotides read TGTGCCAGCAGCTTCGGGCAGGGCAGATCCCACAATGAGCAGTTCTTC. Its translation: CASSFGQGRSHNEQFF. The gene calls are TRBV7-2 and TRBJ2-1, with a possible D match to TRBD1 (5 bases). The germline CDR1 and CDR2 sequences are SGHTA and FQGNSA. V gave up 3 bases and J gave up 5 bases, with 17 bases separating them. The CDR3 spans 16 residues.

The CDR3 loop is CASSQVGTSGNTIYF. CDR3 DNA sequence: TGTGCCAGCAGCCAAGTCGGGACATCTGGAAACACCATATATTTT. V and J are TRBV3-1 (or the pseudogene TRBV3-2) and TRBJ1-3; D is possibly TRBD1 (6 bases). The CDR3 has 15 amino acids. V shed 1 base and J shed 1 base, with 8 bases lying between them. CDR1 and CDR2 from the germline V gene are LGHDT and YNNKEL (reference sequence).

This chain joins TRBV7-3 and TRBJ2-5, with 8 bases that match TRBD2. V trimming: 1 base; J trimming: 1 base; junction bases outside the gene matches: 5. Germline CDR1 is SGHTA and CDR2 is FQGTGA. The CDR3 consists of 16 residues. CDR3 sequence reads: CASSLNGGGSQETQYF. The DNA of the CDR3 is TGTGCCAGCAGCTTAAATGGCGGGGGGTCCCAAGAGACCCAGTACTTC.

The genes are TRBV2 and TRBJ1-3; 9 bases map to TRBD1. This CDR3 comprises 15 residues. Germline V gives CDR1 SNHLY, CDR2 FYNNEI. Unmatched junction bases numbered 8, after V lost 8 bases and J lost 3 bases. CDR3: CASGRNRGHGNTIYF. The CDR3 DNA reads as TGTGCCAGCGGGCGTAACAGGGGGCATGGAAACACCATATATTTT. Variable domain in full (rest from reference TRBV2 and TRBJ1-3): EPEVTQTPSHQVTQMGQEVILRCVPISNHLYFYWYRQILGQKVEFLVSFYNNEISEKSEIFDDQFSVERPDGSNFTLKIRSTKLEDSAMYFCASGRNRGHGNTIYFGEGSWLTVV.

The chain uses TRBV6-6 and TRBJ2-7; 7 nucleotides agree with TRBD1. This CDR3 contains 16 residues. CDR1 is MNHNY and CDR2 is SVGAGI in the germline V gene (reference sequence). The J segment lost 0 bases and the V segment lost 6 bases, leaving 11 bases of the junction unmatched. The DNA for the CDR3 is TGTGCCAGCAGCCGCAGGGGACAGCAAAGCTCCTACGAGCAGTACTTC. This sequence encodes CASSRRGQQSSYEQYF.

The genes are TRBV2 and TRBJ1-2; D gene uncertain. The CDR3 has 12 amino acids. CDR1 is SNHLY and CDR2 is FYNNEI in the germline V gene. The V gene lost 2 bases and the J gene lost 4 bases, with 5 bases spanning the gap. CDR3 nucleotide sequence: TGTGCCAGCAGTGAAATGCCCTATGGCTACACCTTC. Translating gives CASSEMPYGYTF.

This rearrangement joins TRBV27 to TRBJ2-1, with D possibly matching TRBD1 (5 bases). The CDR3 runs 14 residues. The V end lost 3 bases, the J end lost 7 bases, and 13 bases lay between the germline ends. The germline V gene encodes CDR1 MNHEY and CDR2 SMNVEV (reference sequence). The CDR3 DNA sequence: TGTGCCAGCAGTTTTTCCCCCAAGGGGAATGAGCAGTTCTTC. Protein sequence: CASSFSPKGNEQFF.

The rearrangement links TRBV9 to TRBJ2-7; 8 nucleotides match TRBD1. Germline lookup yields CDR1 SGDLS and CDR2 YYNGEE. Trimming took 0 bases from V and 4 from J; bases not matched to a gene: 9. The CDR3 has 16 amino acids. The CDR3 protein is CASSVGLRQGIYEQYF. CDR3 coding DNA: TGTGCCAGCAGCGTAGGGTTGAGACAGGGGATTTACGAGCAGTACTTC. The whole variable domain, remainder taken from reference TRBV9 and TRBJ2-7, is DSGVTQTPKHLITATGQRVTLRCSPRSGDLSVYWYQQSLDQGLQFLIQYYNGEERAKGNILERFSAQQFPDLHSELNLSSLELGDSALYFCASSVGLRQGIYEQYFGPGTRLTVT.

The chain uses TRBV30 and TRBJ1-6; D unresolved. From germline, CDR1 is GTSNPN and CDR2 SVGIG (reference sequence). Trimming cost V 2 bases and J 10 bases, with 12 bases left between them. The CDR3 consists of 13 residues. The CDR3 nucleotides read TGTGCCTGGAGTTTGGGTACTCAGTCACCCCTCCACTTT. It is translated as CAWSLGTQSPLHF.

This clone came up once. This chain joins TRBV15 and TRBJ1-2; D is perhaps TRBD1 (6 bases). The V gene lost 0 bases and the J gene lost 6 bases, with 8 bases spanning the gap. From germline, CDR1 is LNHNV and CDR2 YYDKDF (reference sequence). The CDR3 extends over 13 amino acids. The CDR3 loop is CATSRDHRDGYTF. The DNA for the CDR3 is TGTGCCACCAGCAGAGATCACAGGGATGGCTACACCTTC.